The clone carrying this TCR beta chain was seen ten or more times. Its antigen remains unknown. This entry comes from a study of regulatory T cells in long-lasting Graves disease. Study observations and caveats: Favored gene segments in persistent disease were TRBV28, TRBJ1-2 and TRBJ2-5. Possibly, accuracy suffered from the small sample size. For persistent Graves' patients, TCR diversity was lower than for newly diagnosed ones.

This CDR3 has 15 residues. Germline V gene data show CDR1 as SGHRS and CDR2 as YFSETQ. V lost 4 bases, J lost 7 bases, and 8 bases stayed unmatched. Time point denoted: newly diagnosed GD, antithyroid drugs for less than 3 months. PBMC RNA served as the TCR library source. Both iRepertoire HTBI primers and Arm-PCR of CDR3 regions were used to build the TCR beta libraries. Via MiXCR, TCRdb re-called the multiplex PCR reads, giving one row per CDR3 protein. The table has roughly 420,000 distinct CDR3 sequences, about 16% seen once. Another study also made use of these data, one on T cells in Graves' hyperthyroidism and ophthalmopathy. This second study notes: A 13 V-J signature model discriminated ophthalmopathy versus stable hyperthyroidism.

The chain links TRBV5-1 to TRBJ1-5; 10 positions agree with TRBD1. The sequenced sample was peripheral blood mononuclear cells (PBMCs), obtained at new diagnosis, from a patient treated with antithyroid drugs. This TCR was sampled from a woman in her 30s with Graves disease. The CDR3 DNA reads TGCGCCAGCAGCCCGGGACAGGGGATCGGACAGCCCCAGCATTTT. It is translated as CASSPGQGIGQPQHF.